Listed below are T cell receptor beta chains from one sample, sequenced in a study of OX40 agonist ivuxolimab in advanced cancers. The data were produced by immunoSEQ multiplex PCR, yet TCRdb's version contains in-frame clones alone and is incomplete. Found here are around 76,000 clones, 65% to 90% of them singletons; the top ten hold roughly 1.1%. Specimen: CD4+ or CD8+ T cells sorted from blood, collected in a trial of the OX40 agonist ivuxolimab. Every receptor here comes from an adult with an advanced solid tumor such as melanoma, head and neck, liver or kidney cancer. Both conserved end residues are trimmed from each CDR3.

cdr3_length: 13
v_call: TRBV10-2
cdr3_aa: ASSEYPGGDEKLF

cdr3_length: 10
v_call: TRBV6-5
cdr3_aa: ASSYKEYGYT

cdr3_length: 12
v_call: TRBV5-1
cdr3_aa: ASSLDRANTEAF

cdr3_length: 11
v_call: TRBV5-1
cdr3_aa: ASSLEMGDEQF

cdr3_length: 13
v_call: TRBV5-1
cdr3_aa: ASRPGDRSTDTQY

cdr3_length: 11
v_call: TRBV6-5
cdr3_aa: ASKGGRNQPQH

cdr3_length: 17
v_call: TRBV9
cdr3_aa: ASSLRGERGLAGKNEQF

cdr3_length: 13
v_call: TRBV9
cdr3_aa: ASSVAGTSSYEQY

cdr3_length: 10
v_call: TRBV7-2
cdr3_aa: ASSTESHGYT

cdr3_length: 13
v_call: TRBV4-2
cdr3_aa: ASSQPRGAGNTIY

cdr3_length: 14
v_call: TRBV7-2
cdr3_aa: ASSSWRTSGGETQY

cdr3_length: 12
v_call: TRBV10-3
cdr3_aa: ATYGGASYNEQF

cdr3_length: 12
v_call: TRBV27
cdr3_aa: ASNLLEGSTEAF

cdr3_length: 12
v_call: TRBV18
cdr3_aa: ASSPFRDDQPQH

cdr3_length: 13
v_call: TRBV11-3
cdr3_aa: ASSLGEGSYNEQF

cdr3_length: 13
v_call: TRBV11-3
cdr3_aa: ASSPRADSYNEQF

cdr3_length: 12
v_call: TRBV18
cdr3_aa: ASSPGGAGTEAF